A single sample is the source of the 15 T cell receptor beta chains below, sequenced in a study of shared clonotypes between healthy human individuals. Data came from immunoSEQ multiplex PCR; TCRdb stores just in-frame clones and leaves some out. The sample lists hundreds of thousands of clones; around 72% were seen once. Sequencing was performed on memory CD4+ T cells sorted from blood. Subset of the sample: CD45RA-negative fraction. These receptors were obtained from a woman under 40 in good health.

This chain connects TRBV5-6 to TRBJ2-2; D call uncertain. The germline CDR1 and CDR2 sequences are SGHDT and YYEEEE. With 4 bases removed from V and 2 bases from J, the gap between germline ends came to 15 bases. This CDR3 is built from 16 residues. In nucleotides, the CDR3 is TGTGCCAGCAGCCAAGACATGAACCTAAACACCGGGGAGCTGTTTTTT. It specifies CASSQDMNLNTGELFF.

The CDR3 is CASDATGGNYGYTF. DNA of the CDR3: TGTGCCAGTGATGCGACAGGGGGAAACTATGGCTACACCTTC. The chain is built from TRBV19 and TRBJ1-2, with 9 bases fitting TRBD1. V lost 8 bases and J lost 2; bases outside the gene matches: 6. This CDR3 has 14 residues. Germline V gene data show CDR1 as LNHDA and CDR2 as SQIVND (reference sequence).

The rearrangement joins TRBV19 to TRBJ2-1, with 10 bases matching TRBD2. This CDR3 comprises 14 residues. The V gene's germline CDR1 is LNHDA and CDR2 SQIVND (reference sequence). V shed 8 bases, J shed 7 bases, and the junction held 8 bases outside the gene matches. The CDR3: CASQAGGPLNEQFF. The CDR3 nucleotides are TGTGCCAGTCAAGCGGGAGGGCCCCTGAATGAGCAGTTCTTC.

Turning to this clone: Other DNA sequences in this specimen translate into the identical CDR3. The V call is TRBV28, the J call TRBJ1-5, with unresolved D. The V and J ends lost 4 bases and 6 bases respectively, with 1 base between them. The V gene's germline CDR1 is MDHEN and CDR2 SYDVKM. This CDR3 region has 10 residues. Here the CDR3 reads CASSSQPQHF. For the CDR3, the DNA is TGTGCCAGCAGTTCTCAGCCCCAGCATTTT.

The chain employs TRBV7-2 and TRBJ2-5; D tentatively reads TRBD1 or TRBD2 (5 bases each). Germline lookup yields CDR1 SGHTA and CDR2 FQGNSA. The CDR3 covers 14 residues. Trimming took off 4 bases at V and 11 bases at J, with 20 bases between the two ends. The CDR3 reads CASSSGPSGGEQYF. The CDR3 nucleotides read TGTGCCAGCAGCTCCGGGCCCTCTGGGGGAGAGCAGTACTTC. The full variable domain, with the rest looked up from reference TRBV7-2 and TRBJ2-5, is GAGVSQSPSNKVTEKGKDVELRCDPISGHTALYWYRQSLGQGLEFLIYFQGNSAPDKSGLPSDRFSAERTGGSVSTLTIQRTQQEDSAVYLCASSSGPSGGEQYFGPGTRLLVL.

The genes are TRBV7-6 and TRBJ2-1, with no clear D. Trimming left V 1 base short and J 1 base short, with 8 bases between. The CDR3 runs to 15 residues. Germline CDR1 and CDR2: SGHVS and FNYEAQ. For the CDR3, the DNA is TGTGCCAGCAGCTTAGGGTTCGGATCCTACAATGAGCAGTTCTTC. This translates into CASSLGFGSYNEQFF.

This clone occurred once. This chain uses TRBV7-9 with TRBJ2-7, with D possibly TRBD1 on 5 matching bases. CDR3 size: 14 residues. V was pared by 5 bases and J by 0 bases, with 11 bases between. Germline V gene sequence: CDR1 SEHNR, CDR2 FQNEAQ (reference sequence). For the CDR3, the DNA is TGTGCCAGCAGCAGGGGCCAGAACTCCTACGAGCAGTACTTC. Translated: CASSRGQNSYEQYF.

This chain joins TRBV29-1 and TRBJ2-3; either TRBD1 or TRBD2 may fit D (7 bases each). Germline V CDR1 and CDR2: SQVTM, ANQGSEA. The CDR3 sequence is 14 residues long. The V end lost 7 bases, the J end lost 4 bases, and 18 bases lay between the germline ends. The CDR3 nucleotides are TGCAGCGCCCCGGGGGGACAGAGGGCAGATACGCAGTATTTT. This translates into CSAPGGQRADTQYF.

The chain couples TRBV5-5 to TRBJ1-2; unclear D gene. The germline V gene encodes CDR1 SGHKS and CDR2 YYEKEE (reference sequence). The length of the CDR3 is 15 residues. Trimming removed 2 bases at V and 6 bases at J, with 17 bases between. The CDR3 DNA sequence: TGTGCCAGCAGCTTTTCAGTGGACGGTTTTAATGGCTACACCTTC. It translates to CASSFSVDGFNGYTF.

J is TRBJ1-5 and V is TRBV7-8; D uncertain. V was shortened by 3 bases and J by 5 bases, with 8 bases between the two germline ends. The germline V gene encodes CDR1 SGHVS and CDR2 FQNEAQ. The CDR3 spans 13 residues. CDR3 in amino acids: CASSFQRDQPQHF. In DNA, the CDR3 is TGTGCCAGCAGCTTTCAGAGGGATCAGCCCCAGCATTTT.

V is TRBV19 and J is TRBJ1-2; D remains ambiguous. The germline CDR1 and CDR2 sequences are LNHDA and SQIVND (reference sequence). V lost 10 bases and J 8 bases, leaving 20 bases between the germline ends. There are 13 residues in the CDR3. CDR3 residues: CATRNSQERGYTF. The CDR3 nucleotides are TGTGCCACTCGCAACAGCCAGGAACGGGGCTACACCTTC.

The chain has TRBV5-4 and TRBJ2-7, with D possibly matching TRBD2 (6 bases). Trimming removed 0 bases from V and 1 base from J, with 11 bases in between. This CDR3 comprises 15 residues. Germline loops: CDR1 SGHNT, CDR2 YYREEE (reference sequence). The CDR3 DNA reads as TGTGCCAGCAGCTTGGGGGCTAGCGTATCCTACGAGCAGTACTTC. Translation: CASSLGASVSYEQYF.

This clone was seen a few times. The CDR3 coding sequence is TGTGCCAGCAGTCAACAGACTAGCGGGAGGGCCCGCGAGCAGTACTTC. The encoded protein is CASSQQTSGRAREQYF. This chain joins TRBV27 and TRBJ2-7; 14 nucleotides agree with TRBD2. Per germline, CDR1 MNHEY and CDR2 SMNVEV (reference sequence). The CDR3 spans 16 residues. V dropped 5 bases and J dropped 6; count of bases not matched to a gene: 9.

The V gene is TRBV28, the J gene TRBJ1-2; D is uncertain. With 5 bases removed from V and 2 bases from J, the gap between germline ends came to 9 bases. Germline V gene sequence: CDR1 MDHEN, CDR2 SYDVKM. The CDR3 extends over 13 amino acids. This chain's CDR3 is CASSRNSNYGYTF. DNA for the CDR3: TGTGCCAGCAGTAGAAACTCGAACTATGGCTACACCTTC.

V and J are TRBV28 and TRBJ1-4; 9 bases line up with TRBD1. Germline-derived CDR1 and CDR2 are MDHEN and SYDVKM. Losses at the gene ends were 7 bases for V and 7 bases for J; bases not matched to a gene: 7. The CDR3 totals 14 residues. CDR3 DNA sequence: TGTGCCAGCACTACAGGGGGCGCGTTTGAAAAACTGTTTTTT. Translated, it gives CASTTGGAFEKLFF.